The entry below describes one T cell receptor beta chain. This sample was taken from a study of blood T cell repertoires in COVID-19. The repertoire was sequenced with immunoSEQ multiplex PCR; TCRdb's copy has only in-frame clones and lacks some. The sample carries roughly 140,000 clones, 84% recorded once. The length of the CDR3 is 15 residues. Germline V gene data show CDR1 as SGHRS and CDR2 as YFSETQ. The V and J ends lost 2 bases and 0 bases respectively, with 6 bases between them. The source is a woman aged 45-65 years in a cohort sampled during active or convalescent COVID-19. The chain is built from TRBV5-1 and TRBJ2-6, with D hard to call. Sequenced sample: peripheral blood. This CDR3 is CASSFSGSGANVLTF. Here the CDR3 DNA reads TGCGCCAGCAGCTTTTCGGGCTCTGGGGCCAACGTCCTGACTTTC. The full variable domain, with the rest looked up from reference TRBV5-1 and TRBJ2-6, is KAGVTQTPRYLIKTRGQQVTLSCSPISGHRSVSWYQQTPGQGLQFLFEYFSETQRNKGNFPGRFSGRQFSNSRSEMNVSTLELGDSALYLCASSFSGSGANVLTFGAGSRLTVL.